This entry lists 2 T cell receptor beta chains sequenced from one sample in a study of regulatory T cells in long-lasting Graves disease. Time point meaning: newly diagnosed GD, antithyroid drugs for less than 3 months. The authors made the TCR library using RNA they extracted from PBMCs. iRepertoire HTBI primers and Arm-PCR of CDR3 regions built TCR beta libraries. TCRdb re-called the multiplex PCR reads through MiXCR, storing one row per CDR3 protein. The sample consists of 300,000 to 450,000 distinct CDR3 sequences, around 15% of them appearing once. The specimen was peripheral blood mononuclear cells (PBMCs), collected at new diagnosis, from a patient treated with antithyroid drugs. Receptors originate from a female donor with Graves disease.

The J gene is TRBJ1-4, the V gene TRBV15; 8 positions match TRBD1. This CDR3 is built from 14 residues. Per the germline V gene, CDR1 is LNHNV and CDR2 is YYDKDF (reference sequence). After removal of 0 bases from V and 12 bases from J, the junction contained 6 bases not matched to a gene. The DNA for the CDR3 is TGTGCCACCAGCAGAGATCCACCGGACAGGGAACTGTTTTTT. This encodes CATSRDPPDRELFF.

This clonotype has at least ten counts. This chain links TRBV20-1 with TRBJ2-5; 8 bases fit TRBD1. V lost 5 bases and J lost 4; bases outside the gene matches: 6. Germline assignment: CDR1 DFQATT and CDR2 SNEGSKA (reference sequence). CDR3 length: 13 residues. CDR3 nucleotide sequence: TGCAGTGCTCCCAGACAGGGGTCAGAGACCCAGTACTTC. This codes for CSAPRQGSETQYF.